This TCR beta chain stems from a study of blood T cells in healthy people across ages. Combining a sample-barcoded 5' primer with a J-beta primer mix, a second PCR ran for roughly 7 to 12 cycles. TCRdb reprocessed the 5' RACE reads via MiXCR and lists one record per CDR3 protein. Of roughly 1,300,000 distinct CDR3 sequences listed, roughly 59% were seen once; the top ten hold under 8.5%. Trimming took off 1 base at V and 8 bases at J, with 18 bases between the two ends. The CDR3 is made up of 16 amino acids. In germline, CDR1 is SGHTA, CDR2 FQGNSA. Sequenced: blood. The chain joins TRBV7-2 to TRBJ2-1; perhaps TRBD2 as D (5 bases). The sequence was collected from a man younger than 35 in good health. CDR3 region: CASSLDHSAPAYEQFF. The DNA for the CDR3 is TGTGCCAGCAGCTTAGATCATAGCGCCCCAGCATATGAGCAGTTCTTC.